This T cell receptor beta chain derives from a study of blood T cell repertoires in COVID-19. TCRdb's table, derived via immunoSEQ multiplex PCR, lists solely in-frame clones and lacks some. The sample has roughly 150,000 clones, 84% seen once. Trimming shortened V by 2 bases and J by 2 bases, and 11 bases separated the two germline ends. The germline V gene has CDR1 SEHNR and CDR2 FQNEAQ (reference sequence). The CDR3 sequence is 15 residues long. The rearrangement links TRBV7-9 to TRBJ2-3, with D possibly TRBD1 on 6 matching bases. This receptor was obtained from a woman aged 45 to 65 with acute or convalescent COVID-19. Material: peripheral blood. CDR3 coding DNA: TGTGCCAGCAGCTTAAGTCCAGGGGTCACAGATACGCAGTATTTT. Its translation: CASSLSPGVTDTQYF.